This is a list of T cell receptor beta chains from one sample in a study of blood T cell repertoires in COVID-19. Clones were read by immunoSEQ multiplex PCR, and TCRdb kept only the in-frame ones, dropping some. Of around 470,000 clones listed, about 88% are singletons. Sequencing input: peripheral blood. The receptors derive from a man younger than 35 with COVID-19, enrolled during active disease. Each CDR3 is given with its conserved first and last residue. A D gene is named only where the DNA matches it firmly.

j_call	d_call	v_call	cdr3_aa	cdr3_nt
TRBJ2-7	TRBD1	TRBV27	CASMAGGFSEQYF	TGTGCCAGCATGGCAGGGGGTTTCAGCGAGCAGTACTTC
TRBJ2-1	TRBD1	TRBV27	CASSFGTGNEQFF	TGTGCCAGCAGTTTCGGGACAGGAAATGAGCAGTTCTTC
TRBJ2-5	NA	TRBV3-1/TRBV3-2	CASSRRGAAYQETQYF	TGTGCCAGCAGCCGCCGTGGAGCGGCGTACCAAGAGACCCAGTACTTC
TRBJ2-2	TRBD2	TRBV15	CATSRPPGGSGGTGELFF	TGTGCCACCAGCAGACCACCTGGCGGTAGCGGGGGAACCGGGGAGCTGTTTTTT
TRBJ2-2	TRBD1	TRBV18	CASSPTGTGPFTGELFF	TGTGCCAGCTCACCCACAGGGACAGGGCCTTTCACCGGGGAGCTGTTTTTT
TRBJ2-7	TRBD2	TRBV6-1	CASSEILAGGPQEQYF	TGTGCCAGCAGTGAAATTCTTGCGGGAGGGCCGCAAGAGCAGTACTTC
TRBJ2-5	NA	TRBV24-1	CATSDLQAGTQETQYF	TGTGCCACCAGTGATTTGCAGGCAGGAACACAAGAGACCCAGTACTTC
TRBJ2-1	NA	TRBV6-5	CASSSSGNEQFF	TGTGCCAGCAGTTCCAGCGGTAATGAGCAGTTCTTC
TRBJ1-6	TRBD1	TRBV7-9	CASSRTGGAYNSPLHF	TGTGCCAGCAGTCGTACAGGGGGCGCGTATAATTCACCCCTCCACTTT
TRBJ1-2	TRBD1	TRBV20-1	CSARGTGFSIF	TGCAGTGCTAGGGGGACAGGATTCTCCATCTTC
TRBJ2-5	TRBD1	TRBV11-2	CASSLGDSTQETQYF	TGTGCCAGCAGCTTAGGGGACAGCACACAAGAGACCCAGTACTTC
TRBJ2-1	NA	TRBV23-1	CASILYNEQFF	TGCGCCAGCATCCTTTACAATGAGCAGTTCTTC